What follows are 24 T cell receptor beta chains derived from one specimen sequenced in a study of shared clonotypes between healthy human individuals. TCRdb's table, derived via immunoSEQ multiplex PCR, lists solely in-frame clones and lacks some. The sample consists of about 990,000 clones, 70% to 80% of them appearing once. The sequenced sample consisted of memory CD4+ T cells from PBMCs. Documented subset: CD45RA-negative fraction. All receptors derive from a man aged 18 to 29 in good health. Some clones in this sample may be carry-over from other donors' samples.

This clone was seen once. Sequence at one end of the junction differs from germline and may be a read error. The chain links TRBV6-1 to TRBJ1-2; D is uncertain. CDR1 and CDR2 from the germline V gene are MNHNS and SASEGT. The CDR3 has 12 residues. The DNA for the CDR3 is TGTGCCAGCAGTGAAGGCCCGGGCTCCCCTAACTTC. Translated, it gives CASSEGPGSPNF.

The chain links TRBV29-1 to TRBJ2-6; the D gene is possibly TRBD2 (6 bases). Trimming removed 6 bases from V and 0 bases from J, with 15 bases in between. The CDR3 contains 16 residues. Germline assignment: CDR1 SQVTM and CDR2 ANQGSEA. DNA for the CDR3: TGCAGCGTGGGAGGTCCAGGAAACTCTGGGGCCAACGTCCTGACTTTC. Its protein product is CSVGGPGNSGANVLTF.

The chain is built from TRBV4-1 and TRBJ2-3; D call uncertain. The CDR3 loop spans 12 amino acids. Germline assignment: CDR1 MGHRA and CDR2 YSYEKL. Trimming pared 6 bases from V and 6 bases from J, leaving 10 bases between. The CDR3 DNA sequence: TGCGCCAGCAGTTACGACGGGGATACGCAGTATTTT. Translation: CASSYDGDTQYF.

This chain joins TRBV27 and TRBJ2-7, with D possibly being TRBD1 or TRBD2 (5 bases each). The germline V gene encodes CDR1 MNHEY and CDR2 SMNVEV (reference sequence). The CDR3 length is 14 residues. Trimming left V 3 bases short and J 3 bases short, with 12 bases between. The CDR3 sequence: CASSFKGRDYEQYF. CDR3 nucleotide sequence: TGTGCCAGCAGTTTCAAGGGACGGGACTACGAGCAGTACTTC.

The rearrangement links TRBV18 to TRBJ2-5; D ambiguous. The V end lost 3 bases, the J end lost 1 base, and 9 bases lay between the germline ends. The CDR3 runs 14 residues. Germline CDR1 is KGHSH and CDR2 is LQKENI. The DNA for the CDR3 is TGTGCCAGCTCACCCGTACAGTCCCAAGAGACCCAGTACTTC. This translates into CASSPVQSQETQYF.

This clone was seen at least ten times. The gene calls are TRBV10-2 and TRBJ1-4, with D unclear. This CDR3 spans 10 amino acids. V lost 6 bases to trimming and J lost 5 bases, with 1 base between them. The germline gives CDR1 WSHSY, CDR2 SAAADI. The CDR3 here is CASRNEKLFF. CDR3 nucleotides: TGCGCCAGCAGAAATGAAAAACTGTTTTTT.

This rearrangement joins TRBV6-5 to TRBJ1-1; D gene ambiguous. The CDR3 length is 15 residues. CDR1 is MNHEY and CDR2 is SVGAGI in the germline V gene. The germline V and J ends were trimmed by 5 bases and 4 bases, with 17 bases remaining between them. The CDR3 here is CASSRALRVGTEAFF. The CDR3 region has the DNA TGTGCCAGCAGTCGAGCCCTCCGGGTGGGCACTGAAGCTTTCTTT.

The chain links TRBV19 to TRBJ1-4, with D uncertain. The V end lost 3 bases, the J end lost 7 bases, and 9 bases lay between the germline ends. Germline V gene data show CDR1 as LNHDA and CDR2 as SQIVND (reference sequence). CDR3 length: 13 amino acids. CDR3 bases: TGTGCCAGTAGTATGCGTATGTTTGAAAAACTGTTTTTT. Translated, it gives CASSMRMFEKLFF.

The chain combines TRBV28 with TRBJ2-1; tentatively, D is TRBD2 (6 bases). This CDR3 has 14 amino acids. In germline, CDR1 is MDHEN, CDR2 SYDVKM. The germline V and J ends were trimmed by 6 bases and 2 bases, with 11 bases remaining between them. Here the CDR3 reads CASRSGLTYNEQFF. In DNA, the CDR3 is TGTGCCAGCAGATCGGGACTGACCTACAATGAGCAGTTCTTC.

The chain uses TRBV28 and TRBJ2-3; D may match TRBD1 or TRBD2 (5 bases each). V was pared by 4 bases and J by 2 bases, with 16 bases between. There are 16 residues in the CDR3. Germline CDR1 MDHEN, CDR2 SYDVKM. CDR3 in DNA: TGTGCCAGCAGTTCCCCAGGGAGAAGCCCCACAGATACGCAGTATTTT. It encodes CASSSPGRSPTDTQYF.

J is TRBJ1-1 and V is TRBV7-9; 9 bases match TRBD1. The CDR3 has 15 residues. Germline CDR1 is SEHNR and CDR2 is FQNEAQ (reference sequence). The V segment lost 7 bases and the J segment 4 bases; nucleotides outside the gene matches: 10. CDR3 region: CASNPTGGAGTEAFF. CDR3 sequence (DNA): TGTGCCAGCAACCCAACAGGGGGCGCGGGCACTGAAGCTTTCTTT.

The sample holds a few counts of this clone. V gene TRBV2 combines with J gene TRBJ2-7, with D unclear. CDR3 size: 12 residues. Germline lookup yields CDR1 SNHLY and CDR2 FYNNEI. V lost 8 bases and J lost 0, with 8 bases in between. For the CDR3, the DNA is TGTGCCAGCCGGCTTAGCTCCTACGAGCAGTACTTC. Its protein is CASRLSSYEQYF.

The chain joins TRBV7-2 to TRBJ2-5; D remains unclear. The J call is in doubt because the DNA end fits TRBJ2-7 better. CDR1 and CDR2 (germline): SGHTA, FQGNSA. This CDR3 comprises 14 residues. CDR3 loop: CASSLASASYEQYF. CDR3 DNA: TGTGCCAGCAGCTTAGCGTCCGCCTCCTACGAGCAGTACTTC.

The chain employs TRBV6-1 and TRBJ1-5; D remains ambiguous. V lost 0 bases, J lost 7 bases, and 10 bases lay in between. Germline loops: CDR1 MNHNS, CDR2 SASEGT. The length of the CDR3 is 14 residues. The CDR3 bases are TGTGCCAGCAGTGAAGCTACGAGGTTCCAGCCCCAGCATTTT. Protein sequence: CASSEATRFQPQHF.

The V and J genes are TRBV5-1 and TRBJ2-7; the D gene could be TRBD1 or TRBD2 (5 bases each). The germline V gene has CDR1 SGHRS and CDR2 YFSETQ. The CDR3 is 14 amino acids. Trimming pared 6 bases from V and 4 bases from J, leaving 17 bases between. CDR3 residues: CASTFDRDGYEQYF. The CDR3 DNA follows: TGCGCCAGCACTTTCGACCGGGACGGATACGAGCAGTACTTC.

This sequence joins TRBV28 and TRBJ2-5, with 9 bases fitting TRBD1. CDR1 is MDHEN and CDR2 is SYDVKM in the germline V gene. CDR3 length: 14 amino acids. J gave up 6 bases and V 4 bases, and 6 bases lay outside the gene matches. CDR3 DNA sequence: TGTGCCAGCAGTTCGACAGGGGGTCGAAAGACCCAGTACTTC. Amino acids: CASSSTGGRKTQYF.

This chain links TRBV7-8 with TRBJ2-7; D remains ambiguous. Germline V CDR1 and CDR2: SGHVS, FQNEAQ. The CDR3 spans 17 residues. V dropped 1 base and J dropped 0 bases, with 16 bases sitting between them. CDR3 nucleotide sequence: TGTGCCAGCAGCTTAGTAACGACATCATTCATCTCCTACGAGCAGTACTTC. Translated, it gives CASSLVTTSFISYEQYF.

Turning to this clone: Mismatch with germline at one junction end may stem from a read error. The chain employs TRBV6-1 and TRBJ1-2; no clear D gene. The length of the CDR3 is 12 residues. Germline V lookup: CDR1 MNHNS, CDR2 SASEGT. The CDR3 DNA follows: TGTGCCATCAGTGCGGGTCTTCCCGGCTACACCTTC. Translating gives CAISAGLPGYTF.

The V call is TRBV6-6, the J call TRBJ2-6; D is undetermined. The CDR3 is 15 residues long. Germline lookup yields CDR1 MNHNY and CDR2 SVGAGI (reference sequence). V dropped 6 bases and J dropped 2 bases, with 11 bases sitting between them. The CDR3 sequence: CASRLTEAGANVLTF. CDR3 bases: TGTGCCAGCAGGTTAACAGAGGCTGGGGCCAACGTCCTGACTTTC.

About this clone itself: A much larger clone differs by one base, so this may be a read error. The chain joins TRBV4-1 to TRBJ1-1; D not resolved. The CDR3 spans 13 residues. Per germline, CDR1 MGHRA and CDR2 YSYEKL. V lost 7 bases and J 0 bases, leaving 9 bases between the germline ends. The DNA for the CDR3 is TGCGCCAGCAACCTCCGCCTGAACACTGAAGCTTTCTTT. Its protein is CASNLRLNTEAFF.

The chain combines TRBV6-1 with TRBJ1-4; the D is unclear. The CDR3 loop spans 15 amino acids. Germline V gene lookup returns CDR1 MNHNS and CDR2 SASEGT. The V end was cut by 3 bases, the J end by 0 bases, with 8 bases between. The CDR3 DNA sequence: TGTGCCAGCAGTGAGATCCTTGCAACTAATGAAAAACTGTTTTTT. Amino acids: CASSEILATNEKLFF.

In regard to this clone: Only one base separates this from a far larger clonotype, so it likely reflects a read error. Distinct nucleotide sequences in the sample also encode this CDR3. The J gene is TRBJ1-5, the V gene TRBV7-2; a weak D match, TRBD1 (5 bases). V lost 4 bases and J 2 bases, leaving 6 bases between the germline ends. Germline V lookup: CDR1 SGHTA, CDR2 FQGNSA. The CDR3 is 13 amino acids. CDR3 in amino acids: CASSWGGNQPQHF. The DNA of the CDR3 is TGTGCCAGCAGCTGGGGGGGCAATCAGCCCCAGCATTTT.

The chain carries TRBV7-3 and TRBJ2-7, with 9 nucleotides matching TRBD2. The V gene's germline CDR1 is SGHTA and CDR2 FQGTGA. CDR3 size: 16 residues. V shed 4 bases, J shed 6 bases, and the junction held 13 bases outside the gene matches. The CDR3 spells CASSSNRASGDTEQYF. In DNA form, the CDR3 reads TGTGCCAGCAGCTCCAATCGGGCTAGCGGGGATACCGAGCAGTACTTC.

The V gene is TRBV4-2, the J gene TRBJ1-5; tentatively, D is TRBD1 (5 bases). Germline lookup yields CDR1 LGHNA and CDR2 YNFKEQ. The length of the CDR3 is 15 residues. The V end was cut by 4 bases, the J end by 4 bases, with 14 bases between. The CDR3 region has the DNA TGTGCCAGCAGCCGGGGCAATCCCGGGAATCAGCCCCAGCATTTT. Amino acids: CASSRGNPGNQPQHF.